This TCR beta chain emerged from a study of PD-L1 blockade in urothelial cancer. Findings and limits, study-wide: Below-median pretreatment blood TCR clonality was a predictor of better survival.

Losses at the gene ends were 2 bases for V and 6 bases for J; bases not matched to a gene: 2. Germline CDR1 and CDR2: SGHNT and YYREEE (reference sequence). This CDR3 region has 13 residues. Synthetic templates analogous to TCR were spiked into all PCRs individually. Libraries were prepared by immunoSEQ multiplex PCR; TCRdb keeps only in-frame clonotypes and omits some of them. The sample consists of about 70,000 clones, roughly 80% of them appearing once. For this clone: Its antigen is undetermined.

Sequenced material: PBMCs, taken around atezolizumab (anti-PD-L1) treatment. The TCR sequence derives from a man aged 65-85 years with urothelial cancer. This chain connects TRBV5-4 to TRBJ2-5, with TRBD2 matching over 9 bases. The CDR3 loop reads CASSFSGSQTQYF. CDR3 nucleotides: TGTGCCAGCAGCTTTAGCGGGAGCCAGACCCAGTACTTC.